What follows are 7 T cell receptor beta chains derived from one specimen sequenced in a study of shared clonotypes between healthy human individuals. Only in-frame clones appear in the TCRdb table, and some are missing; sequencing was by immunoSEQ multiplex PCR. The sample yields 400,000 to 550,000 clones, 70% to 85% seen once. Sequencing input: PBMCs. All receptors come from a woman in her forties in good health. Some clones in this sample may be carry-over from other donors' samples.

The genes are TRBV28 and TRBJ2-7, with TRBD1 matching 8 bases. The CDR3 length is 14 residues. The junction had 3 bases not matched to a gene; V was cut back by 5 bases and J by 0 bases. From germline, CDR1 is MDHEN and CDR2 SYDVKM. CDR3 sequence: CASSSGQGSYEQYF. The CDR3 DNA sequence: TGTGCCAGCAGTAGCGGACAGGGCTCCTACGAGCAGTACTTC.

This clone was found once. The chain carries TRBV5-1 and TRBJ2-1, with 12 bases lining up with TRBD1. Germline CDR1 SGHRS, CDR2 YFSETQ. The CDR3 runs 17 residues. The J segment lost 1 base and the V segment lost 4 bases, leaving 6 bases of the junction unmatched. CDR3 sequence: CASSEGTGGLSYNEQFF. DNA of the CDR3: TGCGCCAGCAGCGAGGGGACAGGGGGCTTGTCCTACAATGAGCAGTTCTTC. The entire variable domain, with the rest obtained from reference TRBV5-1 and TRBJ2-1, is as follows: KAGVTQTPRYLIKTRGQQVTLSCSPISGHRSVSWYQQTPGQGLQFLFEYFSETQRNKGNFPGRFSGRQFSNSRSEMNVSTLELGDSALYLCASSEGTGGLSYNEQFFGPGTRLTVL.

The chain combines TRBV6-6 with TRBJ1-2; D is perhaps TRBD1 (5 bases). From germline, CDR1 is MNHNY and CDR2 SVGAGI (reference sequence). The CDR3 has 11 residues. The V and J ends lost 7 bases and 8 bases respectively, with 11 bases between them. The CDR3 protein is CASTGDVGYTF. DNA of the CDR3: TGTGCCAGCACCGGGGACGTCGGCTACACCTTC.

The chain couples TRBV9 to TRBJ1-1; D gene uncertain. V shed 4 bases and J shed 0 bases, with 16 bases lying between them. CDR1 and CDR2 from the germline V gene are SGDLS and YYNGEE. The CDR3 runs to 16 residues. CDR3 in DNA: TGTGCCAGCAGCCCCCGAGATCTCGCCATGAACACTGAAGCTTTCTTT. Protein product: CASSPRDLAMNTEAFF.

The table lists this clone with a few counts. The chain is built from TRBV1 and TRBJ1-1; no check of the table's D call, TRBD1, against the DNA was made. TRBV1 is recorded as a pseudogene. This CDR3 has 16 amino acids. CDR3 residues: CTSSPRDRGVNTEAFF. The DNA of the CDR3 is TGCACCAGCAGCCCCCGGGACAGGGGAGTGAACACTGAAGCTTTCTTT.

V gene TRBV7-2 combines with J gene TRBJ1-2; 7 bases align to TRBD1. This CDR3 has 15 amino acids. Germline loops: CDR1 SGHTA, CDR2 FQGNSA. With V trimmed by 1 base and J by 8 bases, 10 bases remained unmatched. The CDR3 nucleotides are TGTGCCAGCAGCTTAGGGCCGCCAGGGGGATTCGGCTACACCTTC. As protein: CASSLGPPGGFGYTF.

The chain couples TRBV2 to TRBJ2-5; D perhaps matches TRBD2 (6 bases). CDR1 SNHLY and CDR2 FYNNEI come from the germline V gene. CDR3 length: 14 amino acids. With 0 bases removed from V and 10 bases from J, the gap between germline ends came to 15 bases. The chain's CDR3 is CASSEAPQRAHQYF. The CDR3 DNA is TGTGCCAGCAGTGAAGCCCCTCAGCGGGCCCACCAGTACTTC.